This T cell receptor beta chain was sequenced during a study of blood T cell repertoires in COVID-19. Researchers sorted participants into cohorts using their self-reported clinical history. Measured with immunoSEQ multiplex PCR; TCRdb has only the in-frame clones, and not every one. The repertoire has 170,000 or so clones, approximately 84% of them found once; the top ten carry around 7%. The germline V gene encodes CDR1 SGDLS and CDR2 YYNGEE. Trimming removed 2 bases from V and 4 bases from J; junction bases left unmatched: 3. CDR3 length: 15 amino acids. V gene TRBV9 combines with J gene TRBJ2-6, with TRBD1 identical over 7 bases. The sequencing input was PBMCs or T cells enriched from blood (not recorded which). This clonotype was sampled from a woman aged 50 to 65 who had recovered from COVID-19. The CDR3 nucleotides are TGTGCCAGCAGCGTTACAGGGGCCGGGGCCAACGTCCTGACTTTC. Amino acids: CASSVTGAGANVLTF.